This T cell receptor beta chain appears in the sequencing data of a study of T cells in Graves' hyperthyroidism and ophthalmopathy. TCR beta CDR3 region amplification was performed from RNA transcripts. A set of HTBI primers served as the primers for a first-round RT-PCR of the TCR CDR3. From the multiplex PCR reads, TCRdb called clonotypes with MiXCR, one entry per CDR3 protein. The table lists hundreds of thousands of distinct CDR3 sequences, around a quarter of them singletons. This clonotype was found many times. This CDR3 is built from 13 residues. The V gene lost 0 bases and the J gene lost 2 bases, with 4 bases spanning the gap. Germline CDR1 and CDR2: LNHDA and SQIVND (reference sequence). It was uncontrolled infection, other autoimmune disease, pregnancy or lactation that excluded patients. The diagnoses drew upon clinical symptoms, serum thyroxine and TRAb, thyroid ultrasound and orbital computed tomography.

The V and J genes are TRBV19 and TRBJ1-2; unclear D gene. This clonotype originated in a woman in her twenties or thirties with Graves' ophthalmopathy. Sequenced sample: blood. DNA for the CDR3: TGTGCCAGTAGTATAGACAAGAACTATGGCTACACCTTC. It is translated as CASSIDKNYGYTF.